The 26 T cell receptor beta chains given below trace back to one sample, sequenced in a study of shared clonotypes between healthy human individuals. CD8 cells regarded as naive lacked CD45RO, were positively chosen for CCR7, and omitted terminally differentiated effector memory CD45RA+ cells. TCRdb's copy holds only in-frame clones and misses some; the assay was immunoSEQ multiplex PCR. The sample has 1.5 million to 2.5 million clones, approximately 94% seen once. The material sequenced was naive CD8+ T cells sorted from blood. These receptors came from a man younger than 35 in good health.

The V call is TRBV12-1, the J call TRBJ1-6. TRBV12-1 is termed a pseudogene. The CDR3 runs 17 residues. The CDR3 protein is CASSTGVRDHHNSPLHF. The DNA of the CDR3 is TGTGCCAGCAGCACTGGGGTCAGGGACCATCATAATTCACCCCTCCACTTT.

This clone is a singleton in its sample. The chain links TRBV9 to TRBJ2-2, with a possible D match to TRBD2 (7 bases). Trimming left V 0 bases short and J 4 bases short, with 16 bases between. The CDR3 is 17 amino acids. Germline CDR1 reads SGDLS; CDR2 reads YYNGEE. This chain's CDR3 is CASSVGGGPASTGELFF. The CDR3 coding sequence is TGTGCCAGCAGCGTAGGGGGGGGCCCCGCCAGCACCGGGGAGCTGTTTTTT.

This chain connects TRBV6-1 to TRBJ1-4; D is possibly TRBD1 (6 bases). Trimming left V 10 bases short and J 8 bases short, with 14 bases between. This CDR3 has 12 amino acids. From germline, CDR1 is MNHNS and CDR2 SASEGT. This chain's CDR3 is CANLGGEEKLFF. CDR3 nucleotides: TGTGCCAACTTAGGGGGTGAGGAAAAACTGTTTTTT.

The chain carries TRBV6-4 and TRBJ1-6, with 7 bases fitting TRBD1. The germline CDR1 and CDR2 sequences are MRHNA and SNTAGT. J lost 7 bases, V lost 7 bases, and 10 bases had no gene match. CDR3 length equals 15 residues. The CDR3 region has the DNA TGTGCCAGCAATACAGGGGCCTCTGGCAATTCACCCCTCCACTTT. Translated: CASNTGASGNSPLHF.

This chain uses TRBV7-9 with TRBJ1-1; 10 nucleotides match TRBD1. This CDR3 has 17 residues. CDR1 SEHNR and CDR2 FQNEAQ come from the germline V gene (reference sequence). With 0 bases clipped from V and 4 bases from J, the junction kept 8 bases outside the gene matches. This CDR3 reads CASSLAQFRTGGTEAFF. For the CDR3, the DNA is TGTGCCAGCAGCTTAGCGCAATTCAGGACAGGGGGCACTGAAGCTTTCTTT.

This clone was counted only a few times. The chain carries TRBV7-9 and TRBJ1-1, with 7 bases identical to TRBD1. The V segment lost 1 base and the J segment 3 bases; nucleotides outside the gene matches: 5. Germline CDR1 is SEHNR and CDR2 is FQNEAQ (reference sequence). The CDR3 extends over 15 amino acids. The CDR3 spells CASSLVTGMDTEAFF. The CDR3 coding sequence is TGTGCCAGCAGCTTAGTGACAGGGATGGACACTGAAGCTTTCTTT.

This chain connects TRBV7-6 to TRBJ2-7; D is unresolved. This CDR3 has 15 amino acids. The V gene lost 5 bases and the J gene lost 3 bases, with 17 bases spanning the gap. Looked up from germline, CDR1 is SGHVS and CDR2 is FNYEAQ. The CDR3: CASSPLMDPLYEQYF. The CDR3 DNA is TGTGCCAGCAGCCCGTTAATGGATCCCCTCTACGAGCAGTACTTC.

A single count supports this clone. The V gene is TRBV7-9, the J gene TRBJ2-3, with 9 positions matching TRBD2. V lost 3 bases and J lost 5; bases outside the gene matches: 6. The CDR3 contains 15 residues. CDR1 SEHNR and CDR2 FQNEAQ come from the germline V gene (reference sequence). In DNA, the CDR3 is TGTGCCAGCAGCTTCGCGGGGGGGCTTGGAGATACGCAGTATTTT. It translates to CASSFAGGLGDTQYF.

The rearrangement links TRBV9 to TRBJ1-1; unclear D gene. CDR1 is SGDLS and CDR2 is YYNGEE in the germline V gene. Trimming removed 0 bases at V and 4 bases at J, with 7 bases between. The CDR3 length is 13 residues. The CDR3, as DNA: TGTGCCAGCAGCGTAGCCAAGAGCACTGAAGCTTTCTTT. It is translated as CASSVAKSTEAFF.

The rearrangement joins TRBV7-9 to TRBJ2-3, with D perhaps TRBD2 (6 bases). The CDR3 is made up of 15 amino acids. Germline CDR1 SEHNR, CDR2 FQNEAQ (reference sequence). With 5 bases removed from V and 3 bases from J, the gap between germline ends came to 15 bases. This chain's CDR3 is CASSPYSGGTDTQYF. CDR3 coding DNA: TGTGCCAGCAGCCCCTATAGCGGAGGAACAGATACGCAGTATTTT.

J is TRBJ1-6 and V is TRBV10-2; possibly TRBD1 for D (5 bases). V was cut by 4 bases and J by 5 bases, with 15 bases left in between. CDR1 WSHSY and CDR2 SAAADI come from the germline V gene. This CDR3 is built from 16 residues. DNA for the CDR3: TGCGCCAGCAGTGCGCCCCTGCGGGGGAATAATTCACCCCTCCACTTT. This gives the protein CASSAPLRGNNSPLHF.

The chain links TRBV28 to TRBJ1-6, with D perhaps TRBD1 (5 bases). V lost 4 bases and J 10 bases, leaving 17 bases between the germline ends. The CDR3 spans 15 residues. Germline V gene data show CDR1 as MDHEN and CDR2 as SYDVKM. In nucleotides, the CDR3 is TGTGCCAGCAGTTCCCAAGGGTTTGGGGACTCACCCCTCCACTTT. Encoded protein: CASSSQGFGDSPLHF. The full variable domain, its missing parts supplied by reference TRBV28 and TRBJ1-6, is DVKVTQSSRYLVKRTGEKVFLECVQDMDHENMFWYRQDPGLGLRLIYFSYDVKMKEKGDIPEGYSVSREKKERFSLILESASTNQTSMYLCASSSQGFGDSPLHFGNGTRLTVT.

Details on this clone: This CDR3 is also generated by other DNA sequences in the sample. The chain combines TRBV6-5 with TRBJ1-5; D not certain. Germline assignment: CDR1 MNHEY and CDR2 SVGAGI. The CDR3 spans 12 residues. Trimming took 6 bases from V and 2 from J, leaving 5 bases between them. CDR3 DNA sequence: TGTGCCAGCAGCGATGGCAATCAGCCCCAGCATTTT. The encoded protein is CASSDGNQPQHF.

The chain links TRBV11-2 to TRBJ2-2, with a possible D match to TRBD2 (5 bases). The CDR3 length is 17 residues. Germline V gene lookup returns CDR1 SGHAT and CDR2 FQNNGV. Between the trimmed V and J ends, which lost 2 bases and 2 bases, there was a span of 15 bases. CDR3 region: CASSLPDSDSNTGELFF. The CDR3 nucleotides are TGTGCCAGCAGCTTACCGGACTCGGATTCCAACACCGGGGAGCTGTTTTTT.

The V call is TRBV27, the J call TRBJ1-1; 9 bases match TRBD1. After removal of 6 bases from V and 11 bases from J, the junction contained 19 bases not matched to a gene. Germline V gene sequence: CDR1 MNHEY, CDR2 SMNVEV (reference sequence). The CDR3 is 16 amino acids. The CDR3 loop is CASSPGQGEAYVGAFF. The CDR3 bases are TGTGCCAGCAGCCCGGGACAGGGTGAGGCCTACGTCGGGGCTTTCTTT.

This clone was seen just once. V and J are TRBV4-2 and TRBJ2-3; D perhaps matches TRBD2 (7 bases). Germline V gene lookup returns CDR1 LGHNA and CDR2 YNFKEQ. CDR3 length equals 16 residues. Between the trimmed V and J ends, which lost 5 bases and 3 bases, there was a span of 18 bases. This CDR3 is CASSLIGGGGTDTQYF. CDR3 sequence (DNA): TGTGCCAGCAGCTTAATCGGCGGGGGCGGTACAGATACGCAGTATTTT.

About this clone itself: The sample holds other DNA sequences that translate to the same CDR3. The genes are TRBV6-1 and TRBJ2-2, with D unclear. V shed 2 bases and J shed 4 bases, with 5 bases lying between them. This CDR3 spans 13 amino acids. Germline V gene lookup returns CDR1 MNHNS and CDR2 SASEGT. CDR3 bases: TGTGCCAGCAGTGAATGGGGCACCGGGGAGCTGTTTTTT. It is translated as CASSEWGTGELFF.

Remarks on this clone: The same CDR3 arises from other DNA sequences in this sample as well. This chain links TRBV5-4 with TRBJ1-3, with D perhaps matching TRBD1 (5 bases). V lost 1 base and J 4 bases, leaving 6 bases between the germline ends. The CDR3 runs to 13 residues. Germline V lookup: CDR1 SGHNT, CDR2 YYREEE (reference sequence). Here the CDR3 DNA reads TGTGCCAGCAGCTTGACAGGCGGAAACACCATATATTTT. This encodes CASSLTGGNTIYF.

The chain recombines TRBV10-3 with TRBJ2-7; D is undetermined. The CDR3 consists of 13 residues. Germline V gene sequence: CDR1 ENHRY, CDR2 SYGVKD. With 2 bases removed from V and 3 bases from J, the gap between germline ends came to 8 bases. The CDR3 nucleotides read TGTGCCATCAGTGAGGGGTGGGACTACGAGCAGTACTTC. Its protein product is CAISEGWDYEQYF.

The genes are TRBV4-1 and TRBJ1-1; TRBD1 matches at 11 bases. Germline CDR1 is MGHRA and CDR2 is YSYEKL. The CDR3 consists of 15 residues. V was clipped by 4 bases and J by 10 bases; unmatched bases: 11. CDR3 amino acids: CASSLYAGQGAGAFF. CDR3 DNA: TGCGCCAGCAGCCTCTATGCCGGACAGGGGGCTGGAGCTTTCTTT.

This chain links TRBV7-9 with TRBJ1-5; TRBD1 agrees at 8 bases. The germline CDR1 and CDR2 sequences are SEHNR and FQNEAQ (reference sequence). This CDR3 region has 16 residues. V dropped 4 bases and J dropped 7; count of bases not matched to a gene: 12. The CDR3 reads CASSSLAGGFGQPQHF. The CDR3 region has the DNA TGTGCCAGCAGCTCATTGGCAGGGGGCTTTGGACAGCCCCAGCATTTT.

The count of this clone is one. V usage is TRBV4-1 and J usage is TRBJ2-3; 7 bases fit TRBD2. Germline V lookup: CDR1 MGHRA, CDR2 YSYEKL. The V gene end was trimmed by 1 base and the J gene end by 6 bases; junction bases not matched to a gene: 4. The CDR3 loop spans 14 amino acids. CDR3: CASSQGLASDTQYF. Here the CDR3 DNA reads TGCGCCAGCAGCCAAGGACTAGCATCGGATACGCAGTATTTT.

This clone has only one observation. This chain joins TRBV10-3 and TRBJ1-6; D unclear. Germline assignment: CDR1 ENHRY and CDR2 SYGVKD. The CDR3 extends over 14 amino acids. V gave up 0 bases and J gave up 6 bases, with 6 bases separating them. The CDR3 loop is CAISESQVNSPLHF. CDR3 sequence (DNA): TGTGCCATCAGTGAGTCCCAGGTTAATTCACCCCTCCACTTT.

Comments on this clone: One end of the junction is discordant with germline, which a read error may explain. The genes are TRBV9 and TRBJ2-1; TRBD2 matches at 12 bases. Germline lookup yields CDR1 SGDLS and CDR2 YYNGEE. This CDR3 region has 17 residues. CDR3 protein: CASSASSGRASHNEQFF. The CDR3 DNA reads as TGTGCCAGCAGCGCATCTAGCGGGAGGGCCTCCCACAATGAGCAGTTCTTC.

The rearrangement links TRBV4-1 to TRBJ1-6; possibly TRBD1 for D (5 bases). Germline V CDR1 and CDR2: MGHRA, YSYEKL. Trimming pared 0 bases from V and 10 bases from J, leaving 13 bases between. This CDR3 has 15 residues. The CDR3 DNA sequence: TGCGCCAGCAGCCAAGATCCTCAGGGAGTATCACCCCTCCACTTT. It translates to CASSQDPQGVSPLHF.

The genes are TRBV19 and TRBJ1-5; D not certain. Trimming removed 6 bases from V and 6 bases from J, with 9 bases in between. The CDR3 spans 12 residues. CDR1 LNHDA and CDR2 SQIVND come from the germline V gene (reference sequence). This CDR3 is CASRFSGQPQHF. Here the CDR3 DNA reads TGTGCCAGTAGATTTAGCGGTCAGCCCCAGCATTTT.